This TCR beta chain is from a study of CD8 T cell repertoires and HIV-1 epitope variants. Survey-depth immunoSEQ sequencing covered TCR beta CDR3 regions. TCRdb's table, derived via immunoSEQ multiplex PCR, lists solely in-frame clones and lacks some. Seen here are some 87,000 clones, just under 75% observed once, and the top ten hold around 24%. CDR3 size: 17 residues. The sequencing input was uncultured baseline CD8+ T cells from peripheral blood mononuclear cells (PBMCs). The sequence derives from a male donor with HIV. The J gene is TRBJ2-1, the V gene TRBV21-1; the table's D call, TRBD1, has no DNA check behind it. TRBV21-1 is annotated as a pseudogene. In DNA, the CDR3 is TGTGCCAGCAGCACTCTTCCGGGACAGCGGCTCTACAATGAGCAGTTCTTC. Residues: CASSTLPGQRLYNEQFF.